Only a few counts were recorded for the clone carrying this T cell receptor beta chain. Its target is not known. The entry originates in a study of T cells after yellow fever vaccination. Study overall: The fractions with low cell numbers were processed using SMART-Seq v4 Ultra Low Input.

Regarding the study as a whole: Abundant contaminating clonotypes from the bulk population could appear in FACS-sorted repertoires. Some clonotypes, a small share, were shared between CD4 and CD8 compartments.

This CDR3 has 16 amino acids. Germline assignment: CDR1 SGHRS and CDR2 YFSETQ. The J segment lost 2 bases and the V segment lost 4 bases, leaving 7 bases of the junction unmatched. TCRdb re-derived calls from the 5' RACE reads in MiXCR, one entry per CDR3 protein. The sample has 300,000 to 400,000 distinct CDR3 sequences, about 10% seen once. The chain is built from TRBV5-1 and TRBJ2-5; 11 nucleotides match TRBD2. The sequencing used CD4+ T cells sorted from PBMCs, collected 45 days after the yellow fever booster vaccination. This sequence originates from a man between 18 and 35 years old who received the YFV17D yellow fever vaccine. The CDR3 bases are TGCGCCAGCAGCGGGGGACTAGCGGAGTCTCAAGAGACCCAGTACTTC. Its protein product is CASSGGLAESQETQYF. The whole variable domain, remainder taken from reference TRBV5-1 and TRBJ2-5, is KAGVTQTPRYLIKTRGQQVTLSCSPISGHRSVSWYQQTPGQGLQFLFEYFSETQRNKGNFPGRFSGRQFSNSRSEMNVSTLELGDSALYLCASSGGLAESQETQYFGPGTRLLVL.